Following are 10 T cell receptor beta chains from one sample sequenced in a study of neoadjuvant anti-PD-1 for oral cavity cancer. Assay: immunoSEQ multiplex PCR; the TCRdb copy retains only in-frame clones and omits some. The table includes tens of thousands of clones, over 70% detected once. The sequences come from PBMCs, collected before nivolumab (anti-PD-1) treatment. The receptor source for this set is a person aged 35 to 85 with oral cavity squamous cell carcinoma.

Here the CDR3 reads CASSWVPGGNQPQHF. The CDR3 coding sequence is TGTGCCAGCAGCTGGGTCCCCGGAGGCAATCAGCCCCAGCATTTT. The chain couples TRBV2 to TRBJ1-5; D ambiguous. The ends were cut back, 6 bases at V and 2 bases at J, with 14 bases in the middle. This CDR3 comprises 15 residues. The germline gives CDR1 SNHLY, CDR2 FYNNEI.

This chain uses TRBV29-1 with TRBJ2-1; D is perhaps TRBD1 (6 bases). The germline V and J ends were trimmed by 6 bases and 8 bases, with 14 bases remaining between them. Germline V gene sequence: CDR1 SQVTM, CDR2 ANQGSEA. The CDR3 spans 12 residues. CDR3 nucleotides: TGCAGCGTGGGGGCTGAGTTATATGAGCAGTTCTTC. It translates to CSVGAELYEQFF.

This clone was counted between two and nine times. The chain couples TRBV19 to TRBJ2-2; possibly TRBD1 for D (5 bases). CDR1 and CDR2 from the germline V gene are LNHDA and SQIVND (reference sequence). This CDR3 spans 15 amino acids. Trimming pared 6 bases from V and 0 bases from J, leaving 11 bases between. CDR3 nucleotides: TGTGCCAGTAGGAAACAGGCCGCGAACACCGGGGAGCTGTTTTTT. Residues: CASRKQAANTGELFF.

This clone was recorded a few times. The rearrangement links TRBV19 to TRBJ2-5; D gene uncertain. The CDR3 extends over 13 amino acids. Germline CDR1 and CDR2: LNHDA and SQIVND (reference sequence). Trimming shortened V by 3 bases and J by 0 bases, and 5 bases separated the two germline ends. The CDR3 nucleotides are TGTGCCAGTAGTATGGGGTACCAAGAGACCCAGTACTTC. This sequence encodes CASSMGYQETQYF. Supplemented by reference TRBV19 and TRBJ2-5, the full variable domain reads DGGITQSPKYLFRKEGQNVTLSCEQNLNHDAMYWYRQDPGQGLRLIYYSQIVNDFQKGDIAEGYSVSREKKESFPLTVTSAQKNPTAFYLCASSMGYQETQYFGPGTRLLVL.

In DNA form, the CDR3 reads TGTGCCAGTAGTATAGCACAGGGGACCGTAGCGAGAAACAATGAGCAGTTCTTC. As protein: CASSIAQGTVARNNEQFF. The genes are TRBV19 and TRBJ2-1; 7 nucleotides align to TRBD1. The CDR3 length is 18 residues. V was clipped by 1 base and J by 5 bases; unmatched bases: 14. CDR1 and CDR2 from the germline V gene are LNHDA and SQIVND (reference sequence). Together with reference TRBV19 and TRBJ2-1, the CDR3 gives the full variable domain: DGGITQSPKYLFRKEGQNVTLSCEQNLNHDAMYWYRQDPGQGLRLIYYSQIVNDFQKGDIAEGYSVSREKKESFPLTVTSAQKNPTAFYLCASSIAQGTVARNNEQFFGPGTRLTVL.

This chain uses TRBV5-1 with TRBJ2-1; 9 bases agree with TRBD1. Germline V gene data show CDR1 as SGHRS and CDR2 as YFSETQ. The CDR3 covers 15 residues. V lost 7 bases to trimming and J lost 7 bases; unmatched junction nucleotides: 12. In DNA, the CDR3 is TGCGCCAGCGTATTAGGGGACAGGGAAAGAAATGAGCAGTTCTTC. Protein sequence: CASVLGDRERNEQFF.

V and J are TRBV5-1 and TRBJ1-5; D possibly corresponds to TRBD1 (5 bases). This CDR3 contains 17 residues. Germline V CDR1 and CDR2: SGHRS, YFSETQ. Trimming took 1 base from V and 3 from J, leaving 17 bases between them. This CDR3 reads CASSLLPTGGPNQPQHF. CDR3 bases: TGCGCCAGCAGCTTGTTACCCACGGGGGGACCCAATCAGCCCCAGCATTTT.

V usage is TRBV27 and J usage is TRBJ2-5, with 10 positions matching TRBD1. There are 15 residues in the CDR3. The junction had 9 bases not matched to a gene; V was cut back by 6 bases and J by 5 bases. From germline, CDR1 is MNHEY and CDR2 SMNVEV (reference sequence). The CDR3 coding sequence is TGTGCCAGCAGCCCAGGGACAGGGGCACGGGAGACCCAGTACTTC. Amino acids: CASSPGTGARETQYF.

The genes are TRBV6-1 and TRBJ2-6, with 9 nucleotides matching TRBD1. CDR1 is MNHNS and CDR2 is SASEGT in the germline V gene. Trimming took 4 bases from V and 2 from J; bases not matched to a gene: 6. This CDR3 spans 17 amino acids. In DNA form, the CDR3 reads TGTGCCAGCAGTGTCCGGGACAGGGTACCTGGGGCCAACGTCCTGACTTTC. Its protein is CASSVRDRVPGANVLTF.

This chain joins TRBV10-1 and TRBJ2-2; D gene unclear. Germline assignment: CDR1 WNHNN and CDR2 SYGVQD (reference sequence). V was pared by 6 bases and J by 7 bases, with 9 bases between. This CDR3 spans 12 amino acids. CDR3 loop: CASSGPGGELFF. The DNA for the CDR3 is TGCGCCAGCAGCGGACCTGGCGGGGAGCTGTTTTTT.